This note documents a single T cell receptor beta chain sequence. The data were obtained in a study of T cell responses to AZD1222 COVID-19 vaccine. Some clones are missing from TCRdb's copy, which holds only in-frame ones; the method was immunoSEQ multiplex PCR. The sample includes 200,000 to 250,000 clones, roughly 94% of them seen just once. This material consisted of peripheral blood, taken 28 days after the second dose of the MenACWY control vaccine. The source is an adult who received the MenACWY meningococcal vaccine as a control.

The CDR3 region is CASSGATGAGNTIYF. In nucleotides, the CDR3 is TGTGCCAGCAGTGGGGCGACAGGGGCTGGAAACACCATATATTTT. This chain links TRBV9 with TRBJ1-3; 8 bases are shared with TRBD1. This CDR3 is 15 amino acids long. Germline lookup yields CDR1 SGDLS and CDR2 YYNGEE. V trimming: 5 bases; J trimming: 2 bases; junction bases outside the gene matches: 6.